The clone carrying this T cell receptor (beta chain) turned up a few times. Together with a sample-barcoded 5' primer, a J-beta primer mix was included in a second PCR lasting roughly 6 to 12 cycles. Using its own MiXCR run on the 5' RACE reads, TCRdb lists one record per CDR3 protein. The sample shows about 1,400,000 distinct CDR3 sequences, 35% to 45% of them seen only once. This entry comes from a study of blood T cells in healthy people across ages. The CDR3 has 14 amino acids. Trimming took 3 bases from V and 4 from J, leaving 13 bases between them. Per germline, CDR1 DFQATT and CDR2 SNEGSKA (reference sequence). Donors were healthy Caucasian individuals from Russia aged about 6 to 100.

This receptor was obtained from a woman between 18 and 29 years old in good health. Sequenced: blood. The rearrangement joins TRBV20-1 to TRBJ1-5; TRBD1 might be the D (5 bases). CDR3 nucleotides: TGCAGTGCTAGTCGTCCGGGGCCAAATCAGCCCCAGCATTTT. Translating it yields CSASRPGPNQPQHF.